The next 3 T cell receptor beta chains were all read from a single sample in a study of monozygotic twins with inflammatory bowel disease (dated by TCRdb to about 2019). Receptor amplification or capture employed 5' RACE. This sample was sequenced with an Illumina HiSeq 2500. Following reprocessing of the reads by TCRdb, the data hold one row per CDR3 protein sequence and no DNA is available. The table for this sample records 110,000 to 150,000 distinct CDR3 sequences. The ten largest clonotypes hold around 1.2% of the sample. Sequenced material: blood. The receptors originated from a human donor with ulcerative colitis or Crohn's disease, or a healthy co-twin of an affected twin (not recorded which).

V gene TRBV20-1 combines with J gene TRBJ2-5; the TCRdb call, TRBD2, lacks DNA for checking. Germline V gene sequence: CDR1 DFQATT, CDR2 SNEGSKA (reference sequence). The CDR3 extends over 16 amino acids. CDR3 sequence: CSARLAGGRGIETQYF.

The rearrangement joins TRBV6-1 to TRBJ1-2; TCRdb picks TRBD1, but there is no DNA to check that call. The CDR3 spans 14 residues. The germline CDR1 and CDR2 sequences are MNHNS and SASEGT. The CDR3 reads CASRPPGLAYGYTF.

The CDR3 protein is CASSLKWGYTEAFF. The chain employs TRBV11-1 and TRBJ1-1. CDR1 is SGHAT, CDR2 FQDESV, per germline (reference sequence). The length of the CDR3 is 14 residues. The variable domain in full, with the rest retrieved from reference TRBV11-1 and TRBJ1-1, is EAEVAQSPRYKITEKSQAVAFWCDPISGHATLYWYRQILGQGPELLVQFQDESVVDDSQLPKDRFSAERLKGVDSTLKIQPAELGDSAMYLCASSLKWGYTEAFFGQGTRLTVV.